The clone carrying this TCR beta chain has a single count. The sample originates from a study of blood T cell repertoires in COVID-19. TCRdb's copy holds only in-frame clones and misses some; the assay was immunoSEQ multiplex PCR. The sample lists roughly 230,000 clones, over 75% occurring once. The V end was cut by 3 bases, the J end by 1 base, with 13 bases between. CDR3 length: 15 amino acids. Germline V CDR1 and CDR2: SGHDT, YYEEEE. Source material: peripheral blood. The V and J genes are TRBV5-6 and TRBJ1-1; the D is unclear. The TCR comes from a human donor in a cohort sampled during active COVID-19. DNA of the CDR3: TGTGCCAGCAGCTGGAGGGCAGGCTCGAACACTGAAGCTTTCTTT. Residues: CASSWRAGSNTEAFF.